Each of the 5 T cell receptor beta chains below was sequenced from the same sample in a study of OX40 agonist ivuxolimab in advanced cancers. Some clones are missing from TCRdb's copy, which holds only in-frame ones; the method was immunoSEQ multiplex PCR. The data show roughly 60,000 clones, roughly 80% seen once. This specimen consisted of CD4+ or CD8+ T cells sorted from blood, obtained in a trial of the OX40 agonist ivuxolimab. The receptors shown here come from an adult with an advanced solid tumor such as melanoma, head and neck, liver or kidney cancer.

The rearrangement uses TRBV29-1 and TRBJ2-3; 7 nucleotides match TRBD2. The J segment lost 2 bases and the V segment lost 3 bases, leaving 8 bases of the junction unmatched. CDR3 length: 15 residues. Germline loops: CDR1 SQVTM, CDR2 ANQGSEA. For the CDR3, the DNA is TGCAGCGTTGACCCCGAGACTAGCCCCACAGATACGCAGTATTTT. Translation gives CSVDPETSPTDTQYF.

V usage is TRBV11-1 and J usage is TRBJ2-7, with D possibly being TRBD1 (6 bases). The CDR3 runs 14 residues. Trimming shortened V by 2 bases and J by 3 bases, and 11 bases separated the two germline ends. The germline V gene has CDR1 SGHAT and CDR2 FQDESV (reference sequence). DNA of the CDR3: TGTGCCAGCAGCTTAACAGACAGGAACTACGAGCAGTACTTC. This codes for CASSLTDRNYEQYF. Full variable domain (remainder filled in from reference TRBV11-1 and TRBJ2-7): EAEVAQSPRYKITEKSQAVAFWCDPISGHATLYWYRQILGQGPELLVQFQDESVVDDSQLPKDRFSAERLKGVDSTLKIQPAELGDSAMYLCASSLTDRNYEQYFGPGTRLTVT.

This chain connects TRBV7-9 to TRBJ1-1; D ambiguous. V dropped 1 base and J dropped 4 bases, with 7 bases sitting between them. Germline CDR1 and CDR2: SEHNR and FQNEAQ (reference sequence). This CDR3 spans 13 amino acids. The CDR3 is CASSLVAGTEAFF. CDR3 bases: TGTGCCAGCAGCTTAGTTGCCGGCACTGAAGCTTTCTTT.

The chain is built from TRBV7-2 and TRBJ2-3; 9 nucleotides line up with TRBD2. J was trimmed by 2 bases and V by 3 bases; bases with no gene match: 3. The CDR3 consists of 15 residues. CDR1 and CDR2 (germline): SGHTA, FQGNSA. CDR3 loop: CASSFERGVTDTQYF. In DNA, the CDR3 is TGTGCCAGCAGCTTCGAGCGGGGGGTCACAGATACGCAGTATTTT.

The chain links TRBV30 to TRBJ1-4; D is perhaps TRBD1 (6 bases). CDR3 length equals 14 residues. CDR1 is GTSNPN and CDR2 is SVGIG in the germline V gene (reference sequence). V lost 2 bases, J lost 6 bases, and 13 bases lay in between. The DNA of the CDR3 is TGTGCCTGGAGTACCACAGGGTCCTATGAAAAACTGTTTTTT. It translates to CAWSTTGSYEKLFF.